The source of this TCR beta chain is a study of OX40 agonist ivuxolimab in advanced cancers. Regarding the research as a whole: The costimulatory receptor OX40 (CD134) was targeted by ivuxolimab, a fully human IgG2 agonistic monoclonal antibody. The paper reports the monotherapy dose-escalation portion (N of about 50 patients) of the phase I ivuxolimab trial. Intravenous ivuxolimab was administered to patients every 2 weeks at six dose levels: 0.01, 0.1, 0.3, 1.5, 3 and 10 mg/kg. Partial responses were achieved by three dose-escalation patients, of whom one had hepatocellular carcinoma and two had cutaneous melanoma. Peripheral TCRbeta sequencing was intended to test whether TCR sequence diversity was altered and clonal T-cell expansion was caused by ivuxolimab. A male proportion of about 79% and a mean age of about 60 years, ranging from about 23 to 90, were recorded for the dose-escalation cohort. Prior anti-PD-1, anti-PD-L1 or anti-CTLA-4 therapy was permitted, and 35% to 40% of dose-escalation patients had received checkpoint inhibitors. Of the approximately 50 dose-escalation patients, hepatocellular carcinoma was present in around 20, melanoma in around 15, renal cell carcinoma in 9 and head and neck cancer in 9.

Sequences SGHAT (CDR1) and FQNNGV (CDR2) are obtained from the germline V gene. Including the terminal cysteine and phenylalanine, the CDR3 comprises 13 residues. CDR3 DNA is the only sequence kept; it has 39 bases, read in frame from the first base. V is cut by 3 bases and J by 1 base, and the space between the germline ends is 6 bases. Overall results and qualifications from the work: In the 0.1-3.0 mg/kg groups, partial responders were among the patients with the lowest normalized peripheral clonal expansion, particularly in CD8+ T cells. After ivuxolimab, CD8+ T cells had more expanded clones than CD4+ T cells on average. At doses of 0.1 to 3.0 mg/kg, clonal expansion of both CD4+ and CD8+ blood T cells was observed from baseline to week 6. Low levels of normalized T-cell clonal expansion were also seen in some nonresponding patients. Which antigens the clonally expanded peripheral T cells were specific for was not determined.

A remark on this clone: Its antigen is currently not known. Base qualities were left out, and no much larger clone turns up one base away.

Genomic DNA was extracted from sorted cells for sequencing of the TCRbeta CDR3 region. The immunoSEQ Assay was used to sequence the TCRbeta CDR3 regions. The source is immuneACCESS, and TCRdb retained only in-frame sequences with V and J called. Part of the clones is not carried over; for the studies checked, unresolved V genes explain less than half of this, and the remainder is unexplained. The sample profile shows some 49,000 clones; 70% to 85% of them were found once. In total, the top ten clones hold just under 4% of the sample. Patients with a history of autoimmune disease or receiving systemic immunosuppression were excluded from the trial. Peripheral blood for TCR sequencing was drawn from every dose cohort at baseline, at cycle 4 day 1 and at cycle 7 day 1. The samples were taken from a phase I, first-in-human, multicenter, open-label dose-escalation trial of ivuxolimab. Adults with locally advanced or metastatic head and neck squamous cell, hepatocellular, melanoma or renal cell carcinoma were enrolled in the trial. Before TCR sequencing, CD4+ T cells and CD8+ T cells were sorted from peripheral blood as separate populations.

The sequence was obtained from an adult with an advanced solid tumor such as melanoma, head and neck, liver or kidney cancer. The sample was CD4+ or CD8+ T cells sorted from blood, taken in a trial of the OX40 agonist ivuxolimab. This receptor chain uses TRBV11-2 and TRBJ1-2, and perhaps TRBD1 as D gene, on 5 matching bases. The nucleotide sequence is given as TGTGCCAGCAGCTTGACAGATAACTATGGCTACACCTTC. It translates to CASSLTDNYGYTF.